Listed below are T cell receptor beta chains from one sample, sequenced in a study of T cells in Graves' hyperthyroidism and ophthalmopathy. MiXCR, applied by TCRdb to the multiplex PCR reads, yields one record per CDR3 protein. The sample lists hundreds of thousands of distinct CDR3 sequences, 35% seen once, with 30% to 40% in the top ten. Sequences were obtained from blood. Receptor source: a middle-aged woman with Graves' hyperthyroidism. Both conserved end residues are trimmed from each CDR3.

TRBV7-2	TRBJ2-2	ASSYRFTGELF
TRBV10-2	TRBJ1-1	ASSTRTPNTEAF
TRBV6-4	TRBJ2-1	ATLASGYNEQF
TRBV3-1	TRBJ2-5	ASSQEGETQY
TRBV20-1	TRBJ2-5	SARREGGEQY
TRBV20-1	TRBJ2-7	SAPDLSSYEQY
TRBV7-2	TRBJ1-5	ASSTGQGMNQPQH
TRBV4-1	TRBJ2-7	ASSWTISGRAIHEQY
TRBV7-2	TRBJ1-5	ATGWMSAGNEPQH
TRBV10-2	TRBJ1-6	ASKEQGGGSPLH
TRBV6-5	TRBJ1-5	ASSPDIDQPQH
TRBV7-2	TRBJ1-4	ASSPQTGGAGEKLF
TRBV6-5	TRBJ1-6	ASSWDRDSGSPPH
TRBV14	TRBJ1-3	ASSQYGTSSGNTIY
TRBV5-6	TRBJ2-7	ASSFMYEQY
TRBV6-5	TRBJ2-6	ASSPLTNVLT
TRBV11-2	TRBJ2-6	ASSPTRGAEISGANVLT
TRBV10-3	TRBJ2-3	ATTGGSTDTQY
TRBV24-1	TRBJ2-2	ATSVAGGRTGELF
TRBV5-4	TRBJ1-4	ASSQDQGLTEKLF
TRBV29-1	TRBJ2-2	SVEDGNAGELF
TRBV9	TRBJ1-1	ASSPGPGGELRTEAF
TRBV20-1	TRBJ2-7	SARTCLAKNSYEQY
TRBV7-2	TRBJ1-5	ASSPTVYSNQPQH
TRBV4-3	TRBJ2-7	ASSQDPQVRGEQY
TRBV6-4	TRBJ2-7	ASSELDTAYEQY
TRBV14	TRBJ2-2	ASSQGWAVNTGELF
TRBV6-5	TRBJ2-5	ASKREDGGETQY
TRBV6-6	TRBJ2-5	ASRPRHPQETQY
TRBV6-4	TRBJ2-5	ASSDLGATYQETQY
TRBV24-1	TRBJ2-6	ATAGGQSVPGANVLT
TRBV19	TRBJ1-6	ASSIVYRDSPLH
TRBV7-9	TRBJ2-7	ASSFWTGQGPYEQY
TRBV5-1	TRBJ1-2	ASSPRRGQVNYVYT
TRBV6-5	TRBJ1-1	ASKERVWGQTNTEAF
TRBV5-8	-	ASSFDRGLNTDTQY
TRBV20-1	TRBJ2-7	SARGRTNYEQY
TRBV2	TRBJ2-6	ASSDLRSSRAGGANVLT
TRBV20-1	TRBJ1-5	SARVGQFNQPQH
TRBV19	TRBJ1-6	ASSTETSNSPLH
TRBV20-1	TRBJ2-5	SAMGLAGGDYQY
TRBV7-2	TRBJ1-6	ASSPRDDYSPLH
TRBV20-1	TRBJ2-6	SADSFSGANVLT
TRBV25-1	TRBJ1-2	ATFGQYGYT
TRBV4-1	TRBJ1-3	ASSQGKGSGNTIY
TRBV11-2	TRBJ1-2	ASRPTGAVYGYT
TRBV29-1	TRBJ1-1	SANREVPEAF
TRBV7-9	TRBJ1-1	ASSFPDTGGSAEAF
TRBV13	TRBJ1-1	ASSPPGGEAF
TRBV29-1	TRBJ2-7	SVEEQGSDEQY
TRBV5-6	TRBJ2-7	ASSVTGGERY
TRBV20-1	TRBJ1-2	SARAGDDGYT
TRBV11-2	TRBJ1-1	ASSRDGRQGRTEAF
TRBV28	TRBJ1-2	ASRKQGGGGYT
TRBV29-1	TRBJ1-2	SVKIDVYGYT
TRBV20-1	TRBJ2-7	SARVPRRGYEQY
TRBV20-1	TRBJ1-1	SAPRQGGTEAF